A selection of T cell receptor beta chains follows, all from one sample in a study of graft-versus-host responses after intestinal transplantation. Only in-frame clones appear in the TCRdb table, and some are missing; sequencing was by immunoSEQ multiplex PCR. The sample includes 20,000 to 25,000 clones, about two fifths of them seen just once. The sample in question was alloreactive CD8+ T cells from a mixed lymphocyte reaction culture, obtained before transplantation. These receptors all stem from a human patient who was an organ donor for intestinal transplantation. Each CDR3 is given with its conserved first and last residue. The D gene is left open where the match is weak. A clone size is listed for some rows: how often the clone was seen (once, few, many), or a class if it is expanded.

TGTGCCAGCATTTTAAGCGGGAGATTTAATGAGCAGTTCTTC,CASILSGRFNEQFF,TRBJ2-1,TRBV6-1,NA,TRBD2
TGTGCCAGCAGTTTCGGGGACAGGGAATCGTGGAGGAGCAATCAGCCCCAGCATTTT,CASSFGDRESWRSNQPQHF,TRBJ1-5,TRBV28,NA,TRBD1
TGTGCCATCAGTCCCCCGGGAGCTAATCTTGGCTACACCTTC,CAISPPGANLGYTF,TRBJ1-2,TRBV10-3,NA,NA
TGCAGCGGTGAGGGGGGGGCGGGGCCCACAGATACGCAGTATTTT,CSGEGGAGPTDTQYF,TRBJ2-3,TRBV29-1,few,NA
TGTGCCAGCAGTTTAAACTACCTCGGCAATGAGCAGTTCTTC,CASSLNYLGNEQFF,TRBJ2-1,TRBV28,few,NA
TGTGCCAGCAGCGCAAGCGGGAGGGCCATCGGTGAGCAGTTCTTC,CASSASGRAIGEQFF,TRBJ2-1,TRBV6-5,once,TRBD2
TGTGCCAGCAGCCCGACCAGGGTTCCTGGAGATACGCAGTATTTT,CASSPTRVPGDTQYF,TRBJ2-3,TRBV4-2,NA,NA
TGTGCCTGGAGGTGGGGGGAATCCTATGGCTACACCTTC,CAWRWGESYGYTF,TRBJ1-2,TRBV30,NA,NA
TGCGCCAGCAGTCCCGGACCCCAGGACAGGGGGTCAAGTTGGGTGGGAATAGGGGCCAACGTCCTGACTTTC,CASSPGPQDRGSSWVGIGANVLTF,TRBJ2-6,TRBV23-1,NA,TRBD1
TGTGCCAGCAGCGTAGAGGAATTTCCGGCAGGCGATGGCTACACCTTC,CASSVEEFPAGDGYTF,TRBJ1-2,TRBV9,few,NA
TGTGCCAGCAGCGTAGGGGGGACTAGCGGGAGAAAAGGTCCCAGGGGCCCACTCGAGCAGTACTTC,CASSVGGTSGRKGPRGPLEQYF,TRBJ2-7,TRBV9,NA,TRBD2
TGTGCCAGCAGTCCTCAGGGGGCCCTAAATTCACCCCTCCACTTT,CASSPQGALNSPLHF,TRBJ1-6,TRBV6-5,few,TRBD1
TGCAGCGATTGGGACACTGCTAACTATGGCTACACCTTC,CSDWDTANYGYTF,TRBJ1-2,TRBV29-1,NA,NA
TGTGCCAGCAGTTTACTCCCTTTTGGTCGGGACACATCCTACGAGCAGTACTTC,CASSLLPFGRDTSYEQYF,TRBJ2-7,TRBV28,NA,NA
TGTGCCAGCAGTGACGGGGTGGAATACGAGCAGTACTTC,CASSDGVEYEQYF,TRBJ2-7,TRBV2,medium-sized,NA
TGTGCCAGCAGTTCCAGCGGGACGGATACGCAGTATTTT,CASSSSGTDTQYF,TRBJ2-3,TRBV6-1,few,TRBD2
TGTGCCAGCAGCTTCCATACGACAGGGTTCACCTACGAGCAGTACTTC,CASSFHTTGFTYEQYF,TRBJ2-7,TRBV11-3,NA,TRBD1
TGTGCCAGCAGCAAACGTGATACAAGGGGACAGACCAACAATGAGCAGTTCTTC,CASSKRDTRGQTNNEQFF,TRBJ2-1,TRBV21-1,few,NA
TGTGCCAGCAGCGCGGGACAGGGTTTAGACGAGCAGTACTTC,CASSAGQGLDEQYF,TRBJ2-7,TRBV5-5,few,TRBD1
TGCGCCAGCAGCCCGCTTAATTACTACGAGCAGTACTTC,CASSPLNYYEQYF,TRBJ2-7,TRBV5-1,NA,NA
TGTGCCAGCAGCTTAGGGGGGGGGCGCGAGACCCAGTACTTC,CASSLGGGRETQYF,TRBJ2-5,TRBV13,NA,NA
TGTGCCAGCAGCTTTAGCGGGATAGTAGCAGATACGCAGTATTTT,CASSFSGIVADTQYF,TRBJ2-3,TRBV5-4,NA,TRBD2